A single sample gave rise to the 8 T cell receptor beta chains below, sequenced in a study of blood T cell repertoires in COVID-19. Sequencing used immunoSEQ multiplex PCR; TCRdb keeps in-frame clones, though not all of them. Of 140,000 to 150,000 clones listed, about 84% are singletons. The material sequenced was peripheral blood. These receptors originate from a man in his sixties with active or convalescent COVID-19.

The rearrangement links TRBV2 to TRBJ1-2, with 9 bases fitting TRBD1. Looked up from germline, CDR1 is SNHLY and CDR2 is FYNNEI. V trimming: 6 bases; J trimming: 4 bases; junction bases outside the gene matches: 12. The CDR3 has 16 residues. CDR3 DNA sequence: TGTGCCAGCAGGGGGGAATGGGACAGGGAAGGCTATGGCTACACCTTC. Protein product: CASRGEWDREGYGYTF.

The chain joins TRBV28 to TRBJ2-7, with 7 bases that match TRBD1. This CDR3 contains 13 residues. Germline CDR1 MDHEN, CDR2 SYDVKM. After removal of 5 bases from V and 6 bases from J, the junction contained 7 bases not matched to a gene. The CDR3 DNA reads TGTGCCAGCAGTCGACAGGGCCTACTCGAGCAGTACTTC. Protein product: CASSRQGLLEQYF.

The V and J genes are TRBV19 and TRBJ1-2, with D hard to call. This CDR3 spans 13 amino acids. Trimming took 3 bases from V and 2 from J, leaving 7 bases between them. Germline-derived CDR1 and CDR2 are LNHDA and SQIVND (reference sequence). The CDR3 DNA is TGTGCCAGTAGTATGGGCAGGAACTATGGCTACACCTTC. This encodes CASSMGRNYGYTF.

This chain uses TRBV6-2 or TRBV6-3 with TRBJ2-7, with 10 bases fitting TRBD2. Germline lookup yields CDR1 MNHEY and CDR2 SVGEGT. Trimming removed 0 bases from V and 5 bases from J; junction bases left unmatched: 10. This CDR3 is 17 amino acids long. Here the CDR3 DNA reads TGTGCCAGCAGTTACTCGAAAGGTTCTAGCGGGAGTAACGAGCAGTACTTC. Translation: CASSYSKGSSGSNEQYF.

The genes are TRBV15 and TRBJ2-1; 8 bases align to TRBD2. With V trimmed by 2 bases and J by 5 bases, 11 bases remained unmatched. Germline V gives CDR1 LNHNV, CDR2 YYDKDF (reference sequence). CDR3 length equals 17 residues. The CDR3 coding sequence is TGTGCCACCAGCAGATATTCCAGCGGGAGTATCGACAATGAGCAGTTCTTC. This codes for CATSRYSSGSIDNEQFF.

The chain links TRBV7-9 to TRBJ2-2; 8 positions match TRBD2. CDR1 is SEHNR, CDR2 FQNEAQ, per germline (reference sequence). V trimming: 5 bases; J trimming: 3 bases; junction bases outside the gene matches: 8. The CDR3 length is 16 residues. CDR3 in DNA: TGTGCCAGCAGCCCCCCCGGGACTAGAGACACCGGGGAGCTGTTTTTT. As protein: CASSPPGTRDTGELFF.

This chain connects TRBV5-6 to TRBJ1-1; weak D call: TRBD1 (5 bases). The V gene's germline CDR1 is SGHDT and CDR2 YYEEEE. The CDR3 contains 13 residues. Trimming removed 6 bases at V and 5 bases at J, with 14 bases between. The CDR3 bases are TGTGCCAGCACCTTCGACAGTAAAACTGAAGCTTTCTTT. Its translation is CASTFDSKTEAFF.

J is TRBJ2-7 and V is TRBV5-1, with D possibly matching TRBD1 (6 bases). This CDR3 has 15 amino acids. CDR1 is SGHRS, CDR2 YFSETQ, per germline. Trimming cost V 4 bases and J 1 base, with 15 bases left between them. CDR3 DNA sequence: TGCGCCAGCAGCCAGGGGCCAGCGATTTCCTACGAGCAGTACTTC. Protein: CASSQGPAISYEQYF.